The present T cell receptor beta chain was sequenced within a study of technical replicates of blood from several donors. The method was immunoSEQ multiplex PCR; TCRdb's version includes in-frame clones alone and lacks a portion of them. The sample carries roughly 82,000 clones, under 96% recorded once. CDR3 length: 16 amino acids. The V segment lost 3 bases and the J segment 6 bases; nucleotides outside the gene matches: 7. Germline CDR1 is LNHNV and CDR2 is YYDKDF (reference sequence). The chain has TRBV15 and TRBJ2-1; the match to TRBD2 covers 11 bases. Sequenced sample: T cells isolated from PBMCs. The TCR was taken from a human donor in good health. CDR3 sequence (DNA): TGTGCCACCAGCAGCAGGATAGCGGGAGGGGCCAATGAGCAGTTCTTC. Translated: CATSSRIAGGANEQFF.